This TCR beta chain came from a study of blood T cell repertoires in COVID-19. Turning to the study itself: The United States, Italy and Spain supplied acute and convalescent COVID-19 samples. PBMCs, B-cell-depleted T cells, or T cells provided the cDNA or gDNA that made up the material.

Between the trimmed V and J ends, which lost 2 bases and 5 bases, there was a span of 13 bases. This CDR3 spans 15 amino acids. Germline V gene lookup returns CDR1 MGHRA and CDR2 YSYEKL. Original methodology: Cell counts per sample came from amplifying reference gene primers. Only in-frame clones appear in the TCRdb table, and some are missing; sequencing was by immunoSEQ multiplex PCR. V, J and clone size derive from that table, while D and trimming were established from the DNA sequence. The sample consists of tens of thousands of clones, 75% to 95% of them appearing once. The V gene is TRBV4-1, the J gene TRBJ1-5, with D unresolved. The TCR comes from a woman in her seventies with active COVID-19. Material: peripheral blood. The CDR3 coding sequence is TGCGCCAGCAGCCAATTGGAGCACGGATATCAGCCCCAGCATTTT. Protein product: CASSQLEHGYQPQHF.